The source of this T cell receptor beta chain is a study of cytomegalovirus exposure and HLA in healthy donors. The CDR3 totals 11 residues. Trimming removed 5 bases at V and 8 bases at J, with 8 bases between. Looked up from germline, CDR1 is SGHRS and CDR2 is YFSETQ. PCR amplification relied on 60 Vbeta primers (plus 13 Jbeta primers). Sequenced by immunoSEQ multiplex PCR; TCRdb stores in-frame clones only, minus some. The sample lists around 200,000 clones, over 75% occurring once. Sequencing input: PBMCs. The genes are TRBV5-1 and TRBJ2-1; D is ambiguous. The TCR was taken from a girl aged 2-10 years in good health and CMV-seronegative. The CDR3 DNA is TGCGCCAGCAGTGCGGTCGATGAGCAGTTCTTC. Translation gives CASSAVDEQFF.